These 4 T cell receptor beta chains were all obtained from the same sample, sequenced in a study of CD8+ T cells in alopecia areata. Reverse transcription of extracted RNA yielded cDNA, which provided the sequencing template. The method was immunoSEQ multiplex PCR; TCRdb's version includes in-frame clones alone and lacks a portion of them. This sample has around 200,000 clones; roughly 53% occur once, and the top ten carry roughly 12%. Documented treatment: oral pan-JAK inhibitor, 5-10 mg twice daily. Sequences were derived from CD8+ T cells sorted from blood, sampled at week 24, from a patient treated with tofacitinib. Source of these receptors: a human donor with alopecia areata.

The chain couples TRBV6-5 to TRBJ2-3; TRBD2 is a possible D gene (6 bases). Germline V gene lookup returns CDR1 MNHEY and CDR2 SVGAGI. V lost 4 bases to trimming and J lost 4 bases, with 18 bases between them. This CDR3 region has 16 residues. This CDR3 is CASSFADPGVADTQYF. The CDR3 DNA is TGTGCCAGCAGTTTCGCAGACCCGGGAGTGGCAGATACGCAGTATTTT.

The chain has TRBV7-9 and TRBJ2-5, with 7 bases fitting TRBD1. Germline assignment: CDR1 SEHNR and CDR2 FQNEAQ (reference sequence). Trimming took 3 bases from V and 3 from J; bases not matched to a gene: 16. The CDR3 is made up of 18 amino acids. Written as DNA, the CDR3 is TGTGCCAGCAGCTTGCCCCTTCAGCCCGACAGGGAAAAAGAGACCCAGTACTTC. Encoded protein: CASSLPLQPDREKETQYF.

J is TRBJ1-1 and V is TRBV2; 7 nucleotides line up with TRBD1. Germline assignment: CDR1 SNHLY and CDR2 FYNNEI. CDR3 size: 14 residues. The ends lost 6 bases at V and 8 bases at J; junction bases unmatched: 12. CDR3 sequence reads: CASRKGQPLEEAFF. The DNA of the CDR3 is TGTGCCAGCAGGAAGGGACAGCCGCTGGAGGAAGCTTTCTTT.

This chain joins TRBV6-1 and TRBJ2-1; maybe TRBD2 (5 bases). The CDR3 runs to 10 residues. V gave up 7 bases and J gave up 14 bases, with 12 bases separating them. Germline CDR1 MNHNS, CDR2 SASEGT. Here the CDR3 DNA reads TGTGCCAGCAACCCCGGACTGGAGTTCTTC. Translated: CASNPGLEFF.